This paragraph reports one TCR beta chain. This receptor's antigen is unknown. The input lacks base qualities; no much larger clone sits a single base away. Library preparation used the immunoSEQ multiplex PCR assay. T cell repertoires were profiled with deep sequencing of rearranged TCR beta loci together with multiparametric flow cytometry. What TCRdb holds here is the immuneACCESS table cut down to in-frame rearrangements. Part of the clones is not present; checked against another copy, under half of the missing clones reflect an unresolved V gene, and the others are unexplained. For this sample the table gives 150,000 to 200,000 clones, of which approximately 90% were detected only once. The top ten clonotypes cover approximately 4.6% of the sample. The sample belongs to a study of lymphopenia after photon versus proton radiotherapy (dated by TCRdb to 2018 to 2020). With respect to the entire study: The study compared the immunological effects of photon versus proton radiation therapy in patients with gastrointestinal tumors who developed high-grade lymphopenia. The cohort included approximately 22 patients with gastrointestinal tumors who developed lymphopenia after receiving either photon or proton therapy. The goal of the study was to describe how the two radiation modalities differ in their effects on the immune system. What the authors observed across the whole study: During treatment, patients who received proton therapy stayed relatively stable, whereas patients who received photon therapy lost naive T cells and TCR diversity and gained effector/memory populations. The survival association was examined only in patients who died, and the authors described better survival with proton therapy as a possibility, not as a demonstrated result. Across the cohort, an inverse correlation was found between a larger post-nadir drop in TCR diversity and overall survival time among patients who died. After the lymphocyte count nadir, repertoires from photon-treated patients showed oligoclonal expansion, particularly of CD8+ Temra cells, and this expansion drove the decline in diversity.

The CDR3 contains 15 residues, cysteine and phenylalanine counted. Of the read, only the CDR3 DNA is kept; its 45 bases are in frame from base 1. For CDR1 and CDR2, the germline V gene lists SGDLS and YYNGEE. V ends up 0 bases short and J 3 bases short, with an unmatched junction base count of 6. Recombination linked TRBV9 to TRBJ2-7; 7 of the junction bases match TRBD1. This material consisted of peripheral blood, taken from a patient treated with photon-based radiotherapy. The clonotype comes from a man over 45 with gastric cancer. Here is the DNA: TGTGCCAGCAGCGTAGGGGTCACAGGGGACTACGAGCAGTACTTC. Its amino acids are CASSVGVTGDYEQYF.